These 5 T cell receptor beta chains were sequenced from one sample in a study of cytomegalovirus exposure and HLA in healthy donors. The study ran its PCR with 60 Vbeta and 13 Jbeta primers. Sequencing was performed with immunoSEQ multiplex PCR; in TCRdb, only in-frame clones are kept and a portion is missing. The sample lists 90,000 to 150,000 clones, roughly 82% occurring once. The source material was PBMCs. The receptors shown here come from a man between 18 and 29 years old in good health and CMV-seropositive.

This chain uses TRBV6-5 with TRBJ1-1; D possibly corresponds to TRBD1 (5 bases). There are 14 residues in the CDR3. In germline, CDR1 is MNHEY, CDR2 SVGAGI. Trimming removed 4 bases from V and 3 bases from J, with 12 bases in between. Here the CDR3 DNA reads TGTGCCAGCAGTTTACGGGGGAAGGACACTGAAGCTTTCTTT. Translating gives CASSLRGKDTEAFF.

This chain connects TRBV5-1 to TRBJ1-1, with D perhaps matching TRBD1 (6 bases). The CDR3 has 15 amino acids. Trimming removed 5 bases at V and 1 base at J, with 15 bases between. Germline loops: CDR1 SGHRS, CDR2 YFSETQ. The CDR3 reads CASRQGFQGNTEAFF. CDR3 nucleotides: TGCGCCAGCAGACAGGGCTTTCAAGGGAACACTGAAGCTTTCTTT.

The chain couples TRBV7-2 to TRBJ2-5, with D perhaps TRBD1 (6 bases). Germline V gene data show CDR1 as SGHTA and CDR2 as FQGNSA. The V gene lost 3 bases and the J gene lost 5 bases, with 16 bases spanning the gap. CDR3 length: 15 amino acids. The CDR3 reads CASSLGAHHGETQYF. The CDR3 nucleotides read TGTGCCAGCAGCTTGGGGGCCCACCATGGGGAGACCCAGTACTTC.

The CDR3, as DNA: TGTGCCAGCAGTCCGGACAGAACGAGCGGGGAGCTGTTTTTT. Its protein is CASSPDRTSGELFF. The chain recombines TRBV6-6 with TRBJ2-2; weak D call: TRBD1 (6 bases). V was trimmed by 5 bases and J by 7 bases, leaving 14 bases between them. Germline V gene lookup returns CDR1 MNHNY and CDR2 SVGAGI (reference sequence). The CDR3 is 14 residues long.

The chain uses TRBV19 and TRBJ1-5; D gene unclear. The CDR3 is 17 amino acids. Trimming took off 3 bases at V and 0 bases at J, with 15 bases between the two ends. The germline gives CDR1 LNHDA, CDR2 SQIVND (reference sequence). The CDR3 DNA follows: TGTGCCAGTAGTATCGTGGAGTACTTTTATAGCAATCAGCCCCAGCATTTT. This codes for CASSIVEYFYSNQPQHF.